One sample yielded the 12 T cell receptor beta chains listed below, sequenced in a study of patients and donors after allogeneic stem cell transplantation. In TCRdb, the RT-PCR reads were re-called with MiXCR into one record per CDR3 protein. The sample contains approximately 21,000 distinct CDR3 sequences, around 28% of which appear only once. Sequencing was carried out using blood, either unsorted or a sorted T cell fraction (not recorded which). The origin of the receptors is a human donor who was either an allogeneic HSCT recipient or a stem cell or donor lymphocyte infusion donor (not recorded which). It is not recorded whose cells these are; they may come from a transplant donor.

This clonotype has more than one count but fewer than ten. The J gene is TRBJ1-1, the V gene TRBV6-6, with D unclear. The CDR3 is 14 amino acids. The V and J ends lost 10 bases and 3 bases respectively, with 18 bases between them. Germline CDR1 is MNHNY and CDR2 is SVGAGI (reference sequence). The chain's CDR3 is CATASQDRDTEAFF. CDR3 DNA sequence: TGTGCCACAGCTAGTCAGGATAGGGACACTGAAGCTTTCTTT.

This chain uses TRBV12-3 or TRBV12-4 with TRBJ2-5; D call uncertain. Trimming pared 6 bases from V and 2 bases from J, leaving 7 bases between. The CDR3 totals 12 residues. As DNA, the CDR3 is TGTGCCAGCAGCAGAATTCAAGAGACCCAGTACTTC. It yields the protein CASSRIQETQYF.

The chain recombines TRBV27 with TRBJ2-2; D is tentatively TRBD1 or TRBD2 (5 bases each). The CDR3 has 16 amino acids. Per germline, CDR1 MNHEY and CDR2 SMNVEV (reference sequence). Trimming left V 1 base short and J 1 base short, with 10 bases between. The CDR3 region has the DNA TGTGCCAGCAGTTTATGGGGGAATCTGAACACCGGGGAGCTGTTTTTT. Translated, it gives CASSLWGNLNTGELFF.

This clonotype has a count of ten or more. CDR3 loop: CSAREGGVYGYTF. Written as DNA, the CDR3 is TGCAGTGCCCGAGAGGGGGGTGTCTATGGCTACACCTTC. The J gene is TRBJ1-2, the V gene TRBV20-1; a possible D gene is TRBD1 (6 bases). CDR3 length: 13 residues. Germline loops: CDR1 DFQATT, CDR2 SNEGSKA (reference sequence). V was cut by 6 bases and J by 4 bases, with 15 bases left in between.

This clonotype has ten or more counts. The V and J genes are TRBV6-6 and TRBJ1-4; D gene unclear. The V gene's germline CDR1 is MNHNY and CDR2 SVGAGI (reference sequence). Trimming left V 4 bases short and J 7 bases short, with 7 bases between. The CDR3 runs 12 residues. The CDR3 region is CASSSQPEKLFF. CDR3 sequence (DNA): TGTGCCAGCAGTTCCCAGCCTGAAAAACTGTTTTTT.

At least ten counts were recorded for this clonotype. This chain uses TRBV20-1 with TRBJ1-2, with 7 positions matching TRBD1. The germline V gene has CDR1 DFQATT and CDR2 SNEGSKA (reference sequence). The CDR3 totals 14 residues. Trimming cost V 2 bases and J 0 bases; bases outside gene matches: 3. The CDR3 nucleotides read TGCAGTGCTAGATCTGGGACAGCTAACTATGGCTACACCTTC. This encodes CSARSGTANYGYTF.

The rearrangement uses TRBV6-5 and TRBJ1-4; D perhaps matches TRBD1 (5 bases). Germline-derived CDR1 and CDR2 are MNHEY and SVGAGI. This CDR3 contains 18 residues. The ends were cut back, 4 bases at V and 10 bases at J, with 28 bases in the middle. CDR3 sequence: CASSSLWGVGVPGGKLFF. The DNA for the CDR3 is TGTGCCAGCAGTTCCCTTTGGGGTGTGGGGGTCCCTGGAGGAAAACTGTTTTTT.

The gene calls are TRBV7-9 and TRBJ2-5; D is ambiguous. V dropped 2 bases and J dropped 7 bases, with 11 bases sitting between them. Germline V gene data show CDR1 as SEHNR and CDR2 as FQNEAQ (reference sequence). This CDR3 spans 13 amino acids. As DNA, the CDR3 is TGTGCCAGCAGCTTACTGCCAGGATGGACCCAGTACTTC. Its protein product is CASSLLPGWTQYF.

The rearrangement joins TRBV9 to TRBJ1-2; unclear D gene. Germline CDR1 is SGDLS and CDR2 is YYNGEE. Trimming left V 0 bases short and J 1 base short, with 16 bases between. This CDR3 is built from 17 residues. Written as DNA, the CDR3 is TGTGCCAGCAGCGTAGGGCAGTCCTACCCCTTTAACTATGGCTACACCTTC. Protein: CASSVGQSYPFNYGYTF.

This chain links TRBV6-2 or TRBV6-3 with TRBJ2-3; 11 bases fit TRBD2. The length of the CDR3 is 15 residues. V was clipped by 6 bases and J by 6 bases; unmatched bases: 8. CDR1 and CDR2 (germline): MNHEY, SVGEGT. CDR3 loop: CASSLFRTSGDTQYF. CDR3 sequence (DNA): TGTGCCAGCAGCCTATTTCGGACTAGCGGGGATACGCAGTATTTT.

Here the CDR3 reads CSGRATSGYTF. The CDR3 DNA is TGCAGCGGGCGGGCCACCAGCGGCTACACCTTC. The chain combines TRBV29-1 with TRBJ1-2; unclear D gene. V gave up 7 bases and J gave up 8 bases, with 14 bases separating them. CDR1 is SQVTM and CDR2 is ANQGSEA in the germline V gene. The CDR3 runs to 11 residues.

This chain connects TRBV7-6 to TRBJ2-5; unclear D gene. V shed 4 bases and J shed 5 bases, with 8 bases lying between them. In germline, CDR1 is SGHVS, CDR2 FNYEAQ. The length of the CDR3 is 12 residues. This CDR3 reads CASSSLFETQYF. The CDR3, as DNA: TGTGCCAGCAGCTCCCTTTTTGAGACCCAGTACTTC.